Shown below are 11 T cell receptor beta chains from a single sample sequenced in a study of cytomegalovirus exposure and HLA in healthy donors. Assay used: immunoSEQ multiplex PCR; TCRdb lists only in-frame clones, some missing. The sample holds about 400,000 clones; about nine tenths are singletons and the top ten take under 0.9%. Material: PBMCs. These receptors were obtained from a woman aged 18-29 years in good health and CMV-seronegative.

The chain combines TRBV28 with TRBJ1-2; D unresolved. The CDR3 sequence is 14 residues long. Trimming took off 3 bases at V and 6 bases at J, with 14 bases between the two ends. Germline V gene lookup returns CDR1 MDHEN and CDR2 SYDVKM. This CDR3 reads CASSFEFGADGYTF. CDR3 bases: TGTGCCAGCAGTTTTGAGTTTGGCGCGGATGGCTACACCTTC.

This clone was counted once. This chain joins TRBV29-1 and TRBJ1-1, with 7 bases aligning to TRBD1. This CDR3 has 14 amino acids. J was trimmed by 0 bases and V by 7 bases; bases with no gene match: 8. Germline V CDR1 and CDR2: SQVTM, ANQGSEA. The CDR3 spells CSGSLGTVNTEAFF. The CDR3 region has the DNA TGCAGCGGCAGCCTTGGGACAGTGAACACTGAAGCTTTCTTT.

The chain is built from TRBV6-6 and TRBJ2-5; the D gene is possibly TRBD2 (6 bases). This CDR3 is 14 amino acids long. Germline-derived CDR1 and CDR2 are MNHNY and SVGAGI (reference sequence). The germline V and J ends were trimmed by 5 bases and 2 bases, with 12 bases remaining between them. The CDR3 DNA reads as TGTGCCAGCAGTCGCTATCGGGAGCAAGAGACCCAGTACTTC. This sequence encodes CASSRYREQETQYF.

The rearrangement joins TRBV7-9 to TRBJ2-1; 7 nucleotides match TRBD2. The CDR3 spans 16 residues. V shed 4 bases, J shed 0 bases, and the junction held 6 bases outside the gene matches. CDR1 SEHNR and CDR2 FQNEAQ come from the germline V gene (reference sequence). DNA for the CDR3: TGTGCCAGCAGCTCCCTAGCGGAGATCTCCTACAATGAGCAGTTCTTC. Protein sequence: CASSSLAEISYNEQFF.

V usage is TRBV7-9 and J usage is TRBJ2-7; D might be TRBD1 (7 bases). Germline loops: CDR1 SEHNR, CDR2 FQNEAQ (reference sequence). Trimming took 0 bases from V and 7 from J, leaving 19 bases between them. The CDR3 spans 16 residues. CDR3 DNA: TGTGCCAGCAGCTTAGCCGGGAGCAGGGGGGCAGGGGAGCAGTACTTC. Amino acid sequence: CASSLAGSRGAGEQYF. Filled out from reference TRBV7-9 and TRBJ2-7, the complete variable domain reads DTGVSQNPRHKITKRGQNVTFRCDPISEHNRLYWYRQTLGQGPEFLTYFQNEAQLEKSRLLSDRFSAERPKGSFSTLEIQRTEQGDSAMYLCASSLAGSRGAGEQYFGPGTRLTVT.

The rearrangement links TRBV29-1 to TRBJ2-5; no definite D call. V was shortened by 0 bases and J by 4 bases, with 9 bases between the two germline ends. This CDR3 spans 13 amino acids. Germline assignment: CDR1 SQVTM and CDR2 ANQGSEA. CDR3 in amino acids: CSVEEHRGETQYF. The CDR3 DNA follows: TGCAGCGTTGAAGAGCATAGAGGAGAGACCCAGTACTTC.

J is TRBJ1-3 and V is TRBV19, with D uncertain. Trimming cost V 5 bases and J 4 bases, with 12 bases left between them. Germline V gene sequence: CDR1 LNHDA, CDR2 SQIVND (reference sequence). CDR3 size: 14 residues. CDR3 sequence (DNA): TGTGCCAGTAGTCAGGCCGTAAGGGGAAACACCATATATTTT. Protein sequence: CASSQAVRGNTIYF.

The DNA of the CDR3 is TGCGCCAGCAGCGACACTCGAAATGAAAAACTGTTTTTT. Translation gives CASSDTRNEKLFF. This chain uses TRBV10-1 with TRBJ1-4; D not certain. Germline V gene data show CDR1 as WNHNN and CDR2 as SYGVQD (reference sequence). Between the trimmed V and J ends, which lost 6 bases and 5 bases, there was a span of 10 bases. This CDR3 is built from 13 residues.

The rearrangement uses TRBV30 and TRBJ1-1; no definite D call. The CDR3 sequence is 13 residues long. Germline loops: CDR1 GTSNPN, CDR2 SVGIG (reference sequence). The V end was cut by 3 bases, the J end by 5 bases, with 13 bases between. In nucleotides, the CDR3 is TGTGCCTGGAGGATCCAGATGAGGACTGAAGCTTTCTTT. Translating gives CAWRIQMRTEAFF.

This clone has a count of ten or more. The V call is TRBV30, the J call TRBJ1-6, with a tentative D call TRBD1 (5 bases). Germline loops: CDR1 GTSNPN, CDR2 SVGIG (reference sequence). V dropped 2 bases and J dropped 11 bases, with 13 bases sitting between them. The CDR3 loop spans 13 amino acids. The CDR3 region is CAWSPQGRTPLHF. CDR3 in DNA: TGTGCCTGGAGTCCCCAGGGAAGGACACCCCTCCACTTT.

This clone came up once. The chain joins TRBV29-1 to TRBJ2-2, with 9 bases matching TRBD1. The germline V gene has CDR1 SQVTM and CDR2 ANQGSEA. This CDR3 contains 15 residues. The V gene end was trimmed by 7 bases and the J gene end by 3 bases; junction bases not matched to a gene: 9. CDR3 amino acids: CSARPGTGYTGELFF. CDR3 in DNA: TGCAGCGCTCGGCCCGGGACAGGGTACACCGGGGAGCTGTTTTTT.